These T cell receptor beta chains were read from a single sample in a study of neoadjuvant anti-PD-1 for oral cavity cancer. Libraries were prepared by immunoSEQ multiplex PCR; TCRdb keeps only in-frame clonotypes and omits some of them. Here the sample spans 37,000 or so clones, 30% to 40% being singletons. The sequences come from tumor tissue, collected after nivolumab (anti-PD-1) treatment. Every receptor here comes from a person aged 40 to 85 with oral cavity squamous cell carcinoma. Each CDR3 is given with its conserved first and last residue. The order of the fields is J gene, D gene, V gene, clone size, CDR3 protein, CDR3 DNA. D genes are given only for firm matches. The size of a clone is reported for some rows only, either as once, few or many, or as a class for expanded clones.

TRBJ1-2,TRBD1,TRBV28,NA,CASSFPGQGHGYTF,TGTGCCAGCAGTTTTCCGGGACAGGGACATGGCTACACCTTC
TRBJ1-1,NA,TRBV7-9,few,CASSSGWGAPTEAFF,TGTGCCAGCAGCTCCGGGTGGGGGGCTCCCACTGAAGCTTTCTTT
TRBJ2-7,NA,TRBV7-8,NA,CASSSSRGYEQYF,TGTGCCAGCAGCTCCTCTCGAGGCTACGAGCAGTACTTC
TRBJ2-6,NA,TRBV5-1,NA,CASRLVGGANVLTF,TGCGCCAGCAGATTAGTGGGTGGGGCCAACGTCCTGACTTTC
TRBJ2-6,NA,TRBV10-3,NA,CAISESTRTNSGANVLTF,TGTGCCATCAGTGAGTCGACCCGGACCAACTCTGGGGCCAACGTCCTGACTTTC
TRBJ2-5,TRBD2,TRBV5-8,few,CASSLAGGEETQYF,TGTGCCAGCAGCTTGGCCGGGGGGGAGGAGACCCAGTACTTC
TRBJ2-7,NA,TRBV4-2,many,CASSQDRGEGREEQYF,TGTGCCAGCAGCCAAGATAGGGGGGAGGGACGCGAGGAGCAGTACTTC
TRBJ2-2,NA,TRBV5-4,few,CASSGGLTTGELFF,TGTGCCAGCAGCGGGGGACTTACCACCGGGGAGCTGTTTTTT
TRBJ2-7,TRBD1,TRBV9,NA,CASSAGTGQIYEQYF,TGTGCCAGCAGCGCAGGGACAGGCCAGATTTACGAGCAGTACTTC
TRBJ1-2,TRBD1,TRBV29-1,few,CSGGQGGYTF,TGCAGCGGGGGACAGGGGGGCTACACCTTC
TRBJ1-4,NA,TRBV30,NA,CAWSVFGSKGEKLFF,TGTGCCTGGAGTGTATTTGGCAGCAAAGGGGAAAAACTGTTTTTT
TRBJ2-1,NA,TRBV6-5,once,CASSSMTLRGEQFF,TGTGCCAGCAGTTCGATGACTCTTAGGGGTGAGCAGTTCTTC
TRBJ1-2,TRBD1,TRBV10-2,many,CASRDRDSGPRDTF,TGCGCCAGCAGGGACCGGGACAGCGGGCCGCGGGACACCTTC
TRBJ2-7,NA,TRBV6-6,NA,CASSYSGREQYF,TGTGCCAGCAGTTACTCAGGGCGCGAGCAGTACTTC
TRBJ1-1,NA,TRBV5-1,few,CASSLAGINTEAFF,TGCGCCAGCAGCTTGGCCGGGATTAACACTGAAGCTTTCTTT
TRBJ1-2,TRBD1,TRBV27,NA,CASSPGTGGYSGYGYTF,TGTGCCAGCAGTCCCGGGACAGGGGGCTATTCTGGCTATGGCTACACCTTC
TRBJ2-7,TRBD1,TRBV18,few,CASSGTGAGYEQYF,TGTGCCAGCTCAGGGACAGGGGCAGGGTACGAGCAGTACTTC
TRBJ2-5,NA,TRBV5-1,large,CASSLGRQETQYF,TGCGCCAGCAGCTTGGGCCGACAAGAGACCCAGTACTTC
TRBJ1-1,TRBD1,TRBV7-3,NA,CASSSQGRGTEAFF,TGTGCCAGCAGCTCACAGGGGAGAGGTACTGAAGCTTTCTTT
TRBJ1-1,NA,TRBV7-8,NA,CASSPITLAAEAFF,TGTGCCAGCAGCCCAATAACGTTAGCCGCTGAAGCTTTCTTT
TRBJ2-7,NA,TRBV5-1,NA,CASSLAGMTEQYF,TGCGCCAGCAGCTTGGCCGGGATGACCGAGCAGTACTTC
TRBJ2-3,NA,TRBV27,many,CASTSTDTQYF,TGTGCCAGCACAAGCACAGATACGCAGTATTTT
TRBJ2-3,NA,TRBV27,few,CASSLFRERGPDTQYF,TGTGCCAGCAGTTTATTCAGGGAGCGCGGCCCAGATACGCAGTATTTT
TRBJ1-2,NA,TRBV9,few,CASSSTDTFYGYTF,TGTGCCAGCAGCTCAACGGACACCTTCTATGGCTACACCTTC
TRBJ2-7,NA,TRBV2,few,CASSGYTEGEQYF,TGTGCCAGCAGTGGCTACACCGAAGGCGAGCAGTACTTC
TRBJ2-7,TRBD1,TRBV19,many,CATGQGIYEQYF,TGTGCCACGGGACAGGGGATCTACGAGCAGTACTTC
TRBJ2-1,TRBD1,TRBV28,NA,CASSFNRGTGEFF,TGTGCCAGCAGTTTTAATCGGGGGACAGGGGAGTTCTTC
TRBJ1-3,NA,TRBV15,NA,CATSTPPGDTIYF,TGTGCCACCAGCACCCCCCCCGGGGACACCATATATTTT
TRBJ1-1,NA,TRBV19,NA,CASTLRGPNTEAFF,TGTGCCAGTACCCTACGGGGGCCGAACACTGAAGCTTTCTTT
TRBJ1-1,NA,TRBV19,NA,CASTLLRSTEAFF,TGTGCCAGTACTTTGCTTAGGAGCACTGAAGCTTTCTTT
TRBJ1-5,NA,TRBV4-2,NA,CASSQGQSEPQHF,TGTGCCAGCAGCCAAGGGCAATCCGAGCCCCAGCATTTT
TRBJ1-4,NA,TRBV29-1,NA,CSVGANDNEKLFF,TGCAGCGTCGGGGCTAATGATAATGAAAAACTGTTTTTT
TRBJ2-1,NA,TRBV11-2,NA,CASSLGQGSSYNEQFF,TGTGCCAGCAGCTTAGGCCAGGGGAGCTCCTACAATGAGCAGTTCTTC
TRBJ1-5,NA,TRBV28,NA,CASSLGAGYRQPQHF,TGTGCCAGCAGCTTGGGGGCCGGATATAGGCAGCCCCAGCATTTT
TRBJ1-4,NA,TRBV19,few,CASLSVDRGYEKLFF,TGTGCCAGCCTATCCGTGGACAGAGGATATGAAAAACTGTTTTTT
TRBJ1-1,NA,TRBV11-2,few,CASSLAGRTEAFF,TGTGCCAGCAGCTTAGCGGGACGGACTGAAGCTTTCTTT
TRBJ1-2,NA,TRBV6-4,many,CASSDDGYTF,TGTGCCAGCAGTGACGATGGCTACACCTTC
TRBJ2-3,NA,TRBV2,NA,CASSEVTVTSTDTQYF,TGTGCCAGCAGTGAAGTTACGGTGACTAGCACAGATACGCAGTATTTT
TRBJ2-3,NA,TRBV6-1,NA,CASRGGPITDTQYF,TGTGCCAGCAGAGGGGGGCCTATCACAGATACGCAGTATTTT
TRBJ2-1,NA,TRBV18,NA,CASSNIAVFKEQFF,TGTGCCAGCTCCAATATAGCGGTTTTTAAGGAGCAGTTCTTC
TRBJ1-5,NA,TRBV5-1,NA,CASSFGITGSNQPQHF,TGCGCCAGCAGCTTTGGGATTACAGGTAGCAATCAGCCCCAGCATTTT
TRBJ1-2,TRBD1,TRBV28,NA,CATETEYIGTGDYGYTF,TGTGCCACGGAGACTGAATACATAGGGACAGGGGACTATGGCTACACCTTC
TRBJ1-3,TRBD1,TRBV5-1,few,CASSLGDSNSGNTIYF,TGCGCCAGCAGCTTGGGGGACAGTAACTCTGGAAACACCATATATTTT
TRBJ1-2,TRBD1,TRBV7-2,few,CASSLARAGGYYGYTF,TGTGCCAGCAGCTTAGCGCGGGCAGGGGGATACTATGGCTACACCTTC
TRBJ1-2,NA,TRBV20-1,NA,CSARDKGGYTF,TGCAGTGCTAGAGATAAGGGCGGCTACACCTTC
TRBJ1-2,NA,TRBV6-1,NA,CASRAGRYGYTF,TGTGCCAGCAGGGCAGGACGGTATGGCTACACCTTC
TRBJ2-7,NA,TRBV2,NA,CASSAGFYEQYF,TGTGCCAGCAGTGCGGGTTTCTACGAGCAGTACTTC
TRBJ2-5,TRBD2,TRBV5-1,NA,CASSGLAGGDETQYF,TGCGCCAGCAGCGGACTAGCGGGAGGTGACGAGACCCAGTACTTC
TRBJ2-7,NA,TRBV16,NA,CASSQFGDSYEQYF,TGTGCCAGCAGCCAGTTCGGAGACTCCTACGAGCAGTACTTC
TRBJ2-7,NA,TRBV28,few,CASSPHRTVFEQYF,TGTGCCAGCAGCCCCCACAGAACGGTCTTCGAGCAGTACTTC
TRBJ2-1,NA,TRBV29-1,NA,CSAIQGFSQNEQFF,TGCAGCGCAATACAGGGATTCTCCCAGAATGAGCAGTTCTTC
TRBJ2-7,NA,TRBV7-9,NA,CASSPPGSGSYEQYF,TGTGCCAGCAGCCCCCCCGGCTCGGGCTCCTACGAGCAGTACTTC
TRBJ1-2,NA,TRBV9,NA,CASSVEGLYGYTF,TGTGCCAGCAGCGTAGAGGGCCTCTATGGCTACACCTTC
TRBJ2-1,NA,TRBV28,NA,CASSLTHRPEQFF,TGTGCCAGCAGTTTGACTCACCGTCCGGAGCAGTTCTTC
TRBJ1-3,NA,TRBV6-5,NA,CASSSQHTGNTIYF,TGTGCCAGCAGCTCACAGCATACTGGAAACACCATATATTTT
TRBJ2-3,NA,TRBV7-7,few,CASSLGEQTTDTQYF,TGTGCTAGCAGCTTAGGAGAACAGACCACAGATACGCAGTATTTT
TRBJ2-7,TRBD2,TRBV6-1,NA,CASSVRPLAGGYEQYF,TGTGCCAGCAGTGTCCGTCCTCTAGCGGGAGGCTACGAGCAGTACTTC
TRBJ1-2,NA,TRBV6-6,few,CASSYQGGSGDGYTF,TGTGCCAGCAGTTACCAAGGGGGGTCGGGGGACGGCTACACCTTC